The TCR beta chain under discussion was sequenced for a study of blood T cell repertoires in COVID-19. Study at large: The United States, Italy and Spain provided the acute and convalescent COVID-19 samples. From T cells, B-cell-depleted T cells, or PBMCs came the material, which was cDNA or gDNA.

The CDR3 contains 15 residues. The junction had 5 bases not matched to a gene; V was cut back by 5 bases and J by 0 bases. The germline gives CDR1 SEHNR, CDR2 FQNEAQ (reference sequence). In the original workflow: The assay estimated nucleated cells by amplifying reference gene primers. Here immunoSEQ multiplex PCR was the method, and the copy in TCRdb shows in-frame clones only, minus some. That table supplies the V and J calls and clone size; D and trimming were determined from the DNA. The table shows 150,000 to 200,000 clones, with around 89% occurring only once. This sequence was found in a man between 18 and 35 years old who had recovered from COVID-19. The chain carries TRBV7-9 and TRBJ2-7, with 9 bases lining up with TRBD2. Sequencing was performed on peripheral blood. The CDR3 spells CASSAGLASSYEQYF. For the CDR3, the DNA is TGTGCCAGCAGCGCCGGACTAGCGAGCTCCTACGAGCAGTACTTC. Combining the CDR3 with reference TRBV7-9 and TRBJ2-7 gives the whole variable domain DTGVSQNPRHKITKRGQNVTFRCDPISEHNRLYWYRQTLGQGPEFLTYFQNEAQLEKSRLLSDRFSAERPKGSFSTLEIQRTEQGDSAMYLCASSAGLASSYEQYFGPGTRLTVT.